The next 14 T cell receptor beta chains were all read from a single sample in a study of blood T cell repertoires in COVID-19. The assay was immunoSEQ multiplex PCR, and TCRdb's table has in-frame clones only and misses some. The sample lists a few hundred thousand clones; about 83% were seen once. Sequencing was carried out using peripheral blood. The receptors were gathered from a man under 40 who had recovered from COVID-19.

The chain uses TRBV13 and TRBJ2-5, with TRBD1 matching over 9 bases. The CDR3 totals 15 residues. Germline CDR1 is PRHDT and CDR2 is FYEKMQ (reference sequence). Germline trimming cut 2 bases from V and 5 bases from J; bases unmatched to any gene: 6. This CDR3 is CASSLWGQGRETQYF. CDR3 DNA sequence: TGTGCCAGCAGCTTATGGGGACAGGGACGGGAGACCCAGTACTTC.

The chain joins TRBV2 to TRBJ2-1, with D possibly matching TRBD2 (6 bases). Trimming took 4 bases from V and 1 from J, leaving 8 bases between them. CDR1 is SNHLY, CDR2 FYNNEI, per germline. The CDR3 is 14 amino acids. DNA of the CDR3: TGTGCCAGCAGTGTACTAGCTTCCTACAATGAGCAGTTCTTC. Translation: CASSVLASYNEQFF.

The chain is built from TRBV6-5 and TRBJ1-3; 7 nucleotides agree with TRBD1. V was pared by 6 bases and J by 6 bases, with 5 bases of the junction left unmatched. This CDR3 has 13 amino acids. Germline V gives CDR1 MNHEY, CDR2 SVGAGI. Written as DNA, the CDR3 is TGTGCCAGCAGACGACAGGGAGAAAACACCATATATTTT. Residues: CASRRQGENTIYF.

The chain combines TRBV11-2 with TRBJ2-5, with 9 bases fitting TRBD1. Looked up from germline, CDR1 is SGHAT and CDR2 is FQNNGV. Trimming cost V 6 bases and J 5 bases; bases outside gene matches: 13. CDR3 length: 16 amino acids. CDR3 in DNA: TGTGCCAGCAGTTCTCGACAGGGGGGGGAGATGGAGACCCAGTACTTC. The encoded protein is CASSSRQGGEMETQYF.

This rearrangement joins TRBV6-6 to TRBJ1-2; D possibly corresponds to TRBD1 (6 bases). Trimming shortened V by 4 bases and J by 3 bases, and 9 bases separated the two germline ends. The CDR3 is 13 amino acids. From germline, CDR1 is MNHNY and CDR2 SVGAGI (reference sequence). CDR3 in amino acids: CASSSGGDYGYTF. DNA of the CDR3: TGTGCCAGCAGTTCGGGGGGCGACTATGGCTACACCTTC.

The rearrangement links TRBV2 to TRBJ2-7, with 14 bases identical to TRBD2. Germline loops: CDR1 SNHLY, CDR2 FYNNEI. With 4 bases clipped from V and 4 bases from J, the junction kept 9 bases outside the gene matches. This CDR3 spans 17 amino acids. The CDR3 spells CASSGSGTSGGRYEQYV. CDR3 bases: TGTGCCAGCAGTGGTTCCGGGACTAGCGGGGGACGATACGAGCAGTACGTC.

The chain combines TRBV15 with TRBJ2-4; 7 nucleotides line up with TRBD1. Germline trimming cut 0 bases from V and 6 bases from J; bases unmatched to any gene: 5. The V gene's germline CDR1 is LNHNV and CDR2 YYDKDF (reference sequence). The CDR3 spans 15 residues. This chain's CDR3 is CATSRDATGINIQYF. CDR3 in DNA: TGTGCCACCAGCAGAGATGCGACAGGGATAAACATTCAGTACTTC.

The J gene is TRBJ2-5, the V gene TRBV3-1 (or the pseudogene TRBV3-2); 8 nucleotides align to TRBD1. The ends lost 1 base at V and 5 bases at J; junction bases unmatched: 15. This CDR3 contains 18 residues. Germline loops: CDR1 LGHDT, CDR2 YNNKEL (reference sequence). The CDR3 DNA follows: TGTGCCAGCAGCCAAGGGTTGTTGGGGACAGGTGAGGGGGAGACCCAGTACTTC. Translated, it gives CASSQGLLGTGEGETQYF.

The V gene is TRBV7-3, the J gene TRBJ2-5; TRBD2 aligns across 8 bases. CDR1 SGHTA and CDR2 FQGTGA come from the germline V gene. J lost 5 bases, V lost 4 bases, and 9 bases had no gene match. The CDR3 is 15 residues long. CDR3 sequence: CASSSERGGPETQYF. DNA of the CDR3: TGTGCCAGCAGCTCCGAACGGGGGGGTCCGGAGACCCAGTACTTC.

This chain joins TRBV3-1 (or the pseudogene TRBV3-2) and TRBJ2-5, with 8 bases identical to TRBD2. This CDR3 region has 15 residues. V lost 0 bases, J lost 7 bases, and 7 bases stayed unmatched. Germline V gene lookup returns CDR1 LGHDT and CDR2 YNNKEL (reference sequence). The CDR3 region is CASSQDTTSGGTQYF. CDR3 coding DNA: TGTGCCAGCAGCCAAGATACGACGAGCGGGGGGACCCAGTACTTC.

J is TRBJ2-3 and V is TRBV27; TRBD2 matches at 11 bases. This CDR3 contains 17 residues. Germline CDR1 is MNHEY and CDR2 is SMNVEV (reference sequence). V shed 4 bases, J shed 5 bases, and the junction held 11 bases outside the gene matches. The CDR3: CASSSSLTSGVGDTQYF. The CDR3 nucleotides are TGTGCCAGCAGTTCTAGCCTGACTAGCGGGGTGGGAGATACGCAGTATTTT.

This clone occurred a few times. The J gene is TRBJ1-1, the V gene TRBV6-5; D not certain. The CDR3 is made up of 14 amino acids. Per the germline V gene, CDR1 is MNHEY and CDR2 is SVGAGI. Trimming stripped 4 bases from V and 5 bases from J, with 14 bases between. The CDR3 sequence: CASSFNLRGTEAFF. DNA of the CDR3: TGTGCCAGCAGTTTTAACTTACGAGGGACTGAAGCTTTCTTT.

This sequence joins TRBV6-6 and TRBJ1-1; possible D gene TRBD1, 6 bases. V was clipped by 6 bases and J by 0 bases, with 11 bases between them. Germline V gene sequence: CDR1 MNHNY, CDR2 SVGAGI (reference sequence). The CDR3 has 14 amino acids. The CDR3 DNA is TGTGCCAGCAGGAACAGGGCCATGAACACTGAAGCTTTCTTT. Its translation: CASRNRAMNTEAFF.

The genes are TRBV3-1 (or the pseudogene TRBV3-2) and TRBJ2-2; D ambiguous. Germline lookup yields CDR1 LGHDT and CDR2 YNNKEL (reference sequence). Trimming took off 1 base at V and 7 bases at J, with 7 bases between the two ends. The CDR3 consists of 13 residues. CDR3 nucleotides: TGTGCCAGCAGCCAAGCTTACAGCGGGGAGCTGTTTTTT. Amino acid sequence: CASSQAYSGELFF.